This is a list of T cell receptor beta chains from one sample in a study of blood T cell repertoires in COVID-19. Clones were read by immunoSEQ multiplex PCR, and TCRdb kept only the in-frame ones, dropping some. The sample shows 250,000 to 400,000 clones, about 90% of them seen only once. The sequencing sample was made of peripheral blood. The receptor set was obtained from a woman aged 30 to 39 with COVID-19, enrolled during active disease. Each CDR3 is given with its conserved first and last residue. The D gene is left open where the match is weak. Clone size is stated in some rows and not others, as once, few, many or a class when expanded.

d_call	v_call	clone_size	j_call	cdr3_nt	cdr3_aa
.	TRBV6-5	.	TRBJ2-7	TGTGCCAGCCCCCAGAGGCCTTCCTACGAGCAGTACTTC	CASPQRPSYEQYF
TRBD2	TRBV24-1	.	TRBJ2-1	TGTGCCACCAGTGAAACGGGAGGGATAGACAATGAGCAGTTCTTC	CATSETGGIDNEQFF
TRBD2	TRBV7-9	.	TRBJ2-7	TGTGCCAGCACCTTCGGGGGGGCAGACGAGCAGTACTTC	CASTFGGADEQYF
TRBD1	TRBV27	few	TRBJ1-5	TGTGCCAGCAGGCGTCAGGGGGACAATCAGCCCCAGCATTTT	CASRRQGDNQPQHF
.	TRBV19	few	TRBJ1-5	TGTGCCAGTAGTGGGTCCGGGGTGGGGCAGCCCCAGCATTTT	CASSGSGVGQPQHF
TRBD1	TRBV30	.	TRBJ1-2	TGTGCCTGGAGTAGCCAGGGGGCCGTTGGCTACACCTTC	CAWSSQGAVGYTF
.	TRBV18	.	TRBJ2-6	TGTGCCAGCTCACCACCTACCCTATCTGGGGCCAACGTCCTGACTTTC	CASSPPTLSGANVLTF
TRBD1	TRBV2	.	TRBJ1-4	TGTGCCAGCAGAGGACAGGGGGTTATGGTTGAAAAACTGTTTTTT	CASRGQGVMVEKLFF
TRBD1	TRBV30	.	TRBJ2-3	TGTGCCTGGAACCTAGGACAGGGAAAAGATACGCAGTATTTT	CAWNLGQGKDTQYF
TRBD2	TRBV27	.	TRBJ2-7	TGTGCCAGCAGTTGGGGACTAGCGGGAGGAAAAAACGAGCAGTACTTC	CASSWGLAGGKNEQYF
TRBD2	TRBV6-5	.	TRBJ2-3	TGTGCCAGCAGCCCCGGACTAGCGGGAGCAGATACGCAGTATTTT	CASSPGLAGADTQYF
.	TRBV5-1	few	TRBJ1-3	TGCGCCAGCAGCGAACAGGGCTCTGGAAACACCATATATTTT	CASSEQGSGNTIYF
TRBD2	TRBV29-1	.	TRBJ2-7	TGCAGCGTAGGGACTAGCGGACTTTACGAGCAGTACTTC	CSVGTSGLYEQYF
TRBD1	TRBV29-1	.	TRBJ2-6	TGCAGCGCGGGGACAGGGGGCTCTTACTCTGGGGCCAACGTCCTGACTTTC	CSAGTGGSYSGANVLTF
.	TRBV30	once	TRBJ1-3	TGTGCCTGGAGTGTGGGACTTTACTCTGGAAACACCATATATTTT	CAWSVGLYSGNTIYF
TRBD1	TRBV11-3	.	TRBJ2-6	TGTGCCAGCAGCTCTACAGGGGTTGGGGCCAACGTCCTGACTTTC	CASSSTGVGANVLTF
TRBD2	TRBV5-4	.	TRBJ2-1	TGTGCCAGCAGCACTAGCGGGAGTCTCTACAATGAGCAGTTCTTC	CASSTSGSLYNEQFF
.	TRBV18	few	TRBJ1-2	TGTGCCAGCTCACCATCGGCAGGGAACAGGAACTATGGCTACACCTTC	CASSPSAGNRNYGYTF
TRBD1	TRBV5-1	.	TRBJ2-5	TGCGCCAGCAGCCGAGGGACAGGGGGCTGGGAGGAGACCCAGTACTTC	CASSRGTGGWEETQYF
.	TRBV6-1	.	TRBJ2-5	TGTGCCAGCAGGGAAGGACAATCGTTAGGGACCCAGTACTTC	CASREGQSLGTQYF
TRBD1	TRBV5-5	.	TRBJ2-7	TGTGCCAGCAGCTCGGGACAGTTCTACGAGCAGTACTTC	CASSSGQFYEQYF
.	TRBV28	.	TRBJ1-2	TGTGCCAGCAGTTTCGGGGAGGCGGAAGGCTACACCTTC	CASSFGEAEGYTF
.	TRBV9	.	TRBJ2-1	TGTGCCAGCAGCGTAGCTGGACTTCCCAATGAGCAGTTCTTC	CASSVAGLPNEQFF
.	TRBV21-1	.	TRBJ2-2	TGTGCCAGCAGCACAACTCGCGGGCCGGGGGGCGGGGAGCTGTTTTTT	CASSTTRGPGGGELFF
.	TRBV21-1	.	TRBJ2-1	TGTGCCAGCTCCCCGGGCGGGAGAAAAGGCAGTGAGCAGTTCTTC	CASSPGGRKGSEQFF
TRBD1	TRBV25-1	.	TRBJ1-4	TGTGCCAGCAGTGACCCCGGGACAGGGAGGGAAAAACTGTTTTTT	CASSDPGTGREKLFF
.	TRBV5-1	.	TRBJ2-1	TGCGCCAGCAGCTTGCAGGGGCGCTCCTACAATGAGCAGTTCTTC	CASSLQGRSYNEQFF
TRBD1	TRBV30	.	TRBJ2-2	TGTGCCTGGACGGGCAGGGGGTACACCGGGGAGCTGTTTTTT	CAWTGRGYTGELFF
.	TRBV5-5	.	TRBJ1-5	TGTGCCAGCAGCTTGGTCTGGGGCCCCAATCAGCCCCAGCATTTT	CASSLVWGPNQPQHF
.	TRBV29-1	.	TRBJ2-1	TGCAGCGTTGAAAGGTCCAGGACTGGCCAGGATGAGCAGTTCTTC	CSVERSRTGQDEQFF
.	TRBV21-1	.	TRBJ2-3	TGTGCCAGCAGCGAACGACAGGTTTTAAGCACAGATACGCAGTATTTT	CASSERQVLSTDTQYF
TRBD1	TRBV28	.	TRBJ1-3	TGTGCCAGCAGCCCTTGGTTTAGGGACAGGGGGCCTGGAAACACCATATATTTT	CASSPWFRDRGPGNTIYF
TRBD1	TRBV19	.	TRBJ2-3	TGTGCCAGTAGTACGACCGGGACAGAGCTAGATACGCAGTATTTT	CASSTTGTELDTQYF
TRBD1	TRBV11-2	.	TRBJ1-1	TGTGCCAGCAGCTTAGTCAGGACAGGGGAAACTGAAGCTTTCTTT	CASSLVRTGETEAFF
.	TRBV18	.	TRBJ1-1	TGTGCCAGCTCACCCCTTGGGGAGGAAGCTTTCTTT	CASSPLGEEAFF
TRBD2	TRBV5-4	.	TRBJ2-1	TGTGCCAGCAGCCACGGGGGGAGGATCGACAATGAGCAGTTCTTC	CASSHGGRIDNEQFF
.	TRBV2	.	TRBJ1-1	TGTGCCAGCAGCCCCTACACTGAAGCTTTCTTT	CASSPYTEAFF
TRBD1	TRBV2	.	TRBJ1-1	TGTGCCAGCAGGTCACAGGGGTCCAACACTGAAGCTTTCTTT	CASRSQGSNTEAFF
TRBD2	TRBV28	.	TRBJ2-7	TGTGCCAGCAATCTGGCGGGAGGTCGCTACGAGCAGTACTTC	CASNLAGGRYEQYF
.	TRBV4-2	.	TRBJ1-2	TGTGCCAGCAGCCAGACAAGGGGCTACACCTTC	CASSQTRGYTF
TRBD1	TRBV7-9	.	TRBJ2-7	TGTGCCAGCAGCCCTCTTCTCCAACAGGGGTTTGGGCCACGGCAGTACTTC	CASSPLLQQGFGPRQYF
.	TRBV5-6	.	TRBJ2-3	TGTGCCAGCAGCACCCTGGGCCAAGGCTTGACAGATACGCAGTATTTT	CASSTLGQGLTDTQYF
.	TRBV19	.	TRBJ1-3	TGTGCCAGTAGTACCCCCCGGACAGCCAGCTCTGGAAACACCATATATTTT	CASSTPRTASSGNTIYF
TRBD1	TRBV19	.	TRBJ1-2	TGTGCCAGTATTGATCTGGACAGGGGCGGTGGCTACACCTTC	CASIDLDRGGGYTF
TRBD1	TRBV2	.	TRBJ2-7	TGTGCCAGCGGGGGACAGCGATACGAGCAGTACTTC	CASGGQRYEQYF
TRBD2	TRBV5-1	.	TRBJ2-3	TGCGCCAGCAGCGATCTAGCGGGAGGGGGAGATACGCAGTATTTT	CASSDLAGGGDTQYF
TRBD2	TRBV11-2	.	TRBJ2-7	TGTGCCAGCAGCGCCCGCGGGAGATACGAGCAGTACTTC	CASSARGRYEQYF
TRBD1	TRBV5-1	.	TRBJ1-5	TGCGCCAGCAGCTTGGAGGGGGCTAGCAATCAGCCCCAGCATTTT	CASSLEGASNQPQHF
TRBD1	TRBV6-6	.	TRBJ1-4	TGTGCCAGCAGTTACGGGGCACAGGGGGACGAAAAACTGTTTTTT	CASSYGAQGDEKLFF
TRBD2	TRBV19	.	TRBJ2-1	TGTGCCAGTCAGCTAGCGGGAGATCGGAATGAGCAGTTCTTC	CASQLAGDRNEQFF
.	TRBV6-5	.	TRBJ1-3	TGTGCCAGCAGCCCAATTATGGGCTTAGGAAACACCATATATTTT	CASSPIMGLGNTIYF
TRBD1	TRBV5-8	.	TRBJ1-1	TGTGCCAGCAGCCCGGGTGACAGGGTTGAGACTGAAGCTTTCTTT	CASSPGDRVETEAFF
.	TRBV5-1	once	TRBJ2-5	TGCGCCAGCAGCATGGACAGCCAAGAGACCCAGTACTTC	CASSMDSQETQYF
TRBD2	TRBV7-2	once	TRBJ2-3	TGTGCCAGCAGCACGAGCGGGGCCCATGGGGATACGCAGTATTTT	CASSTSGAHGDTQYF
TRBD1	TRBV19	.	TRBJ1-1	TGTGCCAGTAGTACCCGACAGGGTGGGTTGAACACTGAAGCTTTCTTT	CASSTRQGGLNTEAFF
TRBD2	TRBV5-1	.	TRBJ2-1	TGCGCCAGCAGCTCGGAACTAGCGGAGAGCTCCTACAATGAGCAGTTCTTC	CASSSELAESSYNEQFF
.	TRBV3-1/TRBV3-2	few	TRBJ2-3	TGTGCCAGCAGCCAAGATAGGGGGACAGATACGCAGTATTTT	CASSQDRGTDTQYF
.	TRBV4-1	once	TRBJ1-6	TGCGCCAGCAGCCAAGAAGATCCGAACTTCGTTAATTCACCCCTCCACTTT	CASSQEDPNFVNSPLHF
TRBD2	TRBV11-2	.	TRBJ2-1	TGTGCCAGCAGCTTATCGGGTCTAGCGGGAGCATACGATGAGCAGTTCTTC	CASSLSGLAGAYDEQFF
.	TRBV5-1	many	TRBJ1-3	TGCGCCAGCAGCCCGGGGGGGGCGAGCTCTGGAAACACCATATATTTT	CASSPGGASSGNTIYF